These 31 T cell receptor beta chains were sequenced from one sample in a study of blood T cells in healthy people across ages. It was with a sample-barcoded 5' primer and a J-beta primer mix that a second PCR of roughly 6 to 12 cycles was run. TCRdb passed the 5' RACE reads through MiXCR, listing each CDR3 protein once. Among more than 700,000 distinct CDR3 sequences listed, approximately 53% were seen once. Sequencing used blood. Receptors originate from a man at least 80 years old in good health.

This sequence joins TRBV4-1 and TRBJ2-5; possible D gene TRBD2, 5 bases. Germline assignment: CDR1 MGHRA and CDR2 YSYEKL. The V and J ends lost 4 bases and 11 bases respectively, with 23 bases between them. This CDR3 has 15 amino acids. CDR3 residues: CASSPPSGYYNEQYF. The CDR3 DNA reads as TGCGCCAGCAGCCCCCCGTCGGGATACTACAATGAGCAGTACTTC.

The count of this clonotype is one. CDR3 residues: CASSRGAEAGYEQYF. The CDR3 DNA follows: TGTGCCAGCAGCCGAGGGGCCGAGGCCGGTTACGAGCAGTACTTC. The chain carries TRBV7-2 and TRBJ2-4; D may match TRBD1 or TRBD2 (5 bases each). The assigned J gene may be wrong: the sequence end matches TRBJ2-7 better. The length of the CDR3 is 15 residues. Germline V gives CDR1 SGHTA, CDR2 FQGNSA.

CDR3 loop: CSARDLKEDSYEQYF. In DNA form, the CDR3 reads TGCAGTGCTAGAGACCTCAAAGAAGACAGCTACGAGCAGTACTTC. This chain joins TRBV20-1 and TRBJ2-7; D is perhaps TRBD1 (5 bases). The CDR3 totals 15 residues. Germline CDR1 reads DFQATT; CDR2 reads SNEGSKA (reference sequence). Deletions cut 0 bases from V and 3 bases from J, with 15 bases between.

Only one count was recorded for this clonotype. The chain's CDR3 is CASSLYLAGGQETQYF. The CDR3 DNA reads as TGTGCCAGCAGCTTATATCTAGCGGGAGGCCAAGAGACCCAGTACTTC. The chain joins TRBV11-2 to TRBJ2-5, with 11 bases identical to TRBD2. This CDR3 region has 16 residues. J was trimmed by 1 base and V by 2 bases; bases with no gene match: 3. Germline V gene sequence: CDR1 SGHAT, CDR2 FQNNGV.

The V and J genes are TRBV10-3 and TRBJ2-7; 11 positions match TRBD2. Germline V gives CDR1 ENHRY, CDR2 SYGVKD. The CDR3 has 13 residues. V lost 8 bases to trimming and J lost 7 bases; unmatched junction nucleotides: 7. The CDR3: CAIRTSGLREQYF. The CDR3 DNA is TGTGCCATCCGGACTAGCGGGCTCAGGGAGCAGTACTTC.

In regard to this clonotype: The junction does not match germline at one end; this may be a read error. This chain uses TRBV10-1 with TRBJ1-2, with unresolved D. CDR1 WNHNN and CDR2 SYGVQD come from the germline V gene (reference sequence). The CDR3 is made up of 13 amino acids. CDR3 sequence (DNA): TGCGCCAGCAGTGAACAGCTAGAGGCTGGCTGCACCTTC. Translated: CASSEQLEAGCTF.

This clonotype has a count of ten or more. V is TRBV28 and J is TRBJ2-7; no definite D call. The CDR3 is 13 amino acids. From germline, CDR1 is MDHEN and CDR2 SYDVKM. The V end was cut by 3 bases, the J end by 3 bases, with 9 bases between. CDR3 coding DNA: TGTGCCAGCAGTTTGGGCATTCACTACGAGCAGTACTTC. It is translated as CASSLGIHYEQYF. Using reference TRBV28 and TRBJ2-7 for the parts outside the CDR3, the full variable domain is DVKVTQSSRYLVKRTGEKVFLECVQDMDHENMFWYRQDPGLGLRLIYFSYDVKMKEKGDIPEGYSVSREKKERFSLILESASTNQTSMYLCASSLGIHYEQYFGPGTRLTVT.

CDR3: CASSEVGVGEQYF. For the CDR3, the DNA is TGTGCCAGCAGTGAAGTGGGAGTGGGAGAGCAGTACTTC. V and J are TRBV6-1 and TRBJ2-4; possibly TRBD2 for D (5 bases). The V end was cut by 1 base, the J end by 13 bases, with 14 bases between. Germline V gives CDR1 MNHNS, CDR2 SASEGT. The CDR3 extends over 13 amino acids.

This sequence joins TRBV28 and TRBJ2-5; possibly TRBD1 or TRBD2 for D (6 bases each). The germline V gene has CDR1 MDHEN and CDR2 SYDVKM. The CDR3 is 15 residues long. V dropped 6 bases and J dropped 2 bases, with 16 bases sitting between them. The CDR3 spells CASREQGLTQETQYF. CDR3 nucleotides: TGTGCCAGCAGGGAACAGGGACTGACGCAAGAGACCCAGTACTTC.

The DNA for the CDR3 is TGTGCCAGCAGCTTGGTGCAGGGGGCCGGGGAGCTGTTTTTT. This encodes CASSLVQGAGELFF. This rearrangement joins TRBV5-6 to TRBJ2-2; 7 positions match TRBD1. V lost 0 bases and J lost 6; bases outside the gene matches: 2. The CDR3 length is 14 residues. The germline CDR1 and CDR2 sequences are SGHDT and YYEEEE.

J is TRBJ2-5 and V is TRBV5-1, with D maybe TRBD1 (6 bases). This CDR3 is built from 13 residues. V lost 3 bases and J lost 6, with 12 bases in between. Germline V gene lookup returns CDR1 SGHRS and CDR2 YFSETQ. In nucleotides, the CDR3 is TGCGCCAGCAGCTACCCGGGACAACAGACCCAGTACTTC. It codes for CASSYPGQQTQYF.

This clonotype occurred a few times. In DNA, the CDR3 is TGTGCCAGCAGTCCACAGAATAACTATGGCTACACCTTC. Its translation is CASSPQNNYGYTF. The chain links TRBV12-3 or TRBV12-4 to TRBJ1-2, with unresolved D. V was cut by 5 bases and J by 1 base, with 8 bases left in between. The CDR3 runs 13 residues.

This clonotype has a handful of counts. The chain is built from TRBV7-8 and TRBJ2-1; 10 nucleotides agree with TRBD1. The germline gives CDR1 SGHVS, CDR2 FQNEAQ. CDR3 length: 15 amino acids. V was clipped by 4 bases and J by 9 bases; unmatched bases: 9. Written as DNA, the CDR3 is TGTGCCAGCAGCTCTCGACAGGGGGCGGAGGGTGAGCAGTTCTTC. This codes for CASSSRQGAEGEQFF. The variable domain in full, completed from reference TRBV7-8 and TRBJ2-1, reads GAGVSQSPRYKVAKRGQDVALRCDPISGHVSLFWYQQALGQGPEFLTYFQNEAQLDKSGLPSDRFFAERPEGSVSTLKIQRTQQEDSAVYLCASSSRQGAEGEQFFGPGTRLTVL.

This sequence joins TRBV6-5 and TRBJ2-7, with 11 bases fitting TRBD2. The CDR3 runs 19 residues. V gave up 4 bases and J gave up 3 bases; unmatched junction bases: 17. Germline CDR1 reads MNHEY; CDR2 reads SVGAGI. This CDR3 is CASSSLEGALLAGDYEQYF. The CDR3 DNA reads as TGTGCCAGCAGTTCTTTGGAGGGGGCTCTACTAGCGGGGGACTACGAGCAGTACTTC.

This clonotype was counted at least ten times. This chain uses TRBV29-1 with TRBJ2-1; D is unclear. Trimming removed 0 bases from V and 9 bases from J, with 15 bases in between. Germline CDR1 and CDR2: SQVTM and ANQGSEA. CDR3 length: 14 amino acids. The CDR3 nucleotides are TGCAGCGTTGAAGAGACGGGCCTCTCGGGTGAGCAGTTCTTC. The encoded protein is CSVEETGLSGEQFF.

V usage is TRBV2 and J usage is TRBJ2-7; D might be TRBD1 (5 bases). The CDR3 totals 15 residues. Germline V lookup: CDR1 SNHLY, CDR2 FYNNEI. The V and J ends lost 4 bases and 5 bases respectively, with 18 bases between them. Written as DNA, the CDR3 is TGTGCCAGCAGTGCCATGGGGCAGCCGGGTGACGAGCAGTACTTC. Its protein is CASSAMGQPGDEQYF. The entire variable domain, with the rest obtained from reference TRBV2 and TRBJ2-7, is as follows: EPEVTQTPSHQVTQMGQEVILRCVPISNHLYFYWYRQILGQKVEFLVSFYNNEISEKSEIFDDQFSVERPDGSNFTLKIRSTKLEDSAMYFCASSAMGQPGDEQYFGPGTRLTVT.

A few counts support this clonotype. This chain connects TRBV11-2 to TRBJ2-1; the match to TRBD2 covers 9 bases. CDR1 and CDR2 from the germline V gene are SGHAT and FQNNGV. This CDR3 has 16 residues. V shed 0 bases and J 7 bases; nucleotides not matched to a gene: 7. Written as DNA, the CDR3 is TGTGCCAGCAGCTTAGATCGCGGGAGGGCTGGGAATGAGCAGTTCTTC. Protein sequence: CASSLDRGRAGNEQFF. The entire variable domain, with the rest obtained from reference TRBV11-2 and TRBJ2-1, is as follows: EAGVAQSPRYKIIEKRQSVAFWCNPISGHATLYWYQQILGQGPKLLIQFQNNGVVDDSQLPKDRFSAERLKGVDSTLKIQPAKLEDSAVYLCASSLDRGRAGNEQFFGPGTRLTVL.

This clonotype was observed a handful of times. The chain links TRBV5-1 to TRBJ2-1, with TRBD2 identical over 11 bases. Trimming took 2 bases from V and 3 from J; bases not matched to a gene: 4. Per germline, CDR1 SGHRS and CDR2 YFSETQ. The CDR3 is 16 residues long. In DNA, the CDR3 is TGCGCCAGCAGCTTCCCGGGACTAGCGGTCTACAATGAGCAGTTCTTC. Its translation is CASSFPGLAVYNEQFF.

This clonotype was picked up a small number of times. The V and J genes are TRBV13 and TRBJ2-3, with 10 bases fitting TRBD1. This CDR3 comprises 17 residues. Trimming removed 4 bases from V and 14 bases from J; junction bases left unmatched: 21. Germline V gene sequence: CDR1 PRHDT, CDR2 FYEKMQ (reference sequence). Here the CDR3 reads CASSSLTGTGDHRYAYF. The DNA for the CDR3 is TGTGCCAGCAGCTCCTTAACCGGGACAGGGGACCACAGATACGCGTATTTT.

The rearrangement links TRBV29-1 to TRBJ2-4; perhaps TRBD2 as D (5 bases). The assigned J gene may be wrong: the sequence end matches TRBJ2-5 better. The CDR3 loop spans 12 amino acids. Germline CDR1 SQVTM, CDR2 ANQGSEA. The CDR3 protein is CSAYARAETQYF. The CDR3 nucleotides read TGCAGCGCCTACGCGCGGGCGGAGACCCAGTACTTC.

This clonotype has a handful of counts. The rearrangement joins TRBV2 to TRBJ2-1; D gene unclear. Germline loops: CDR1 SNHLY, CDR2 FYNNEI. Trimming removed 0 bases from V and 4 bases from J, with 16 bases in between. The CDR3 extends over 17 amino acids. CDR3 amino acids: CASSEALSASYYNEQFF. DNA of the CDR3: TGTGCCAGCAGTGAAGCGCTAAGCGCGAGCTATTACAATGAGCAGTTCTTC.

The CDR3 region is CASSPVAAKGELFF. CDR3 in DNA: TGCGCCAGCAGCCCCGTGGCGGCCAAGGGGGAGCTGTTTTTT. V and J are TRBV5-1 and TRBJ2-2, with unresolved D. Trimming removed 4 bases from V and 8 bases from J, with 15 bases in between. The CDR3 has 14 amino acids. Germline V gives CDR1 SGHRS, CDR2 YFSETQ.

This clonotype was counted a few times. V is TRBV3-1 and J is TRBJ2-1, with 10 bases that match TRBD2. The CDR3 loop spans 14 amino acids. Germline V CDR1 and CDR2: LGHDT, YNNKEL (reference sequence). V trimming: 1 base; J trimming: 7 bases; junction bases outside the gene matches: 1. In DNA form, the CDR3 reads TGTGCCAGCAGCCAAGCTAGCGGGAGTAATGAGCAGTTCTTC. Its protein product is CASSQASGSNEQFF.

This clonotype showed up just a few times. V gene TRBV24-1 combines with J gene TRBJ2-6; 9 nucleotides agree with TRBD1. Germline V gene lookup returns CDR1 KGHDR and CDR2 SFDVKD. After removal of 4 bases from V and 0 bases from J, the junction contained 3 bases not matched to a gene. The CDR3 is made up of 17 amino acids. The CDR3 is CATSEGDRVSGANVLTF. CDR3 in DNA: TGTGCCACCAGTGAAGGGGACAGGGTCTCTGGGGCCAACGTCCTGACTTTC.

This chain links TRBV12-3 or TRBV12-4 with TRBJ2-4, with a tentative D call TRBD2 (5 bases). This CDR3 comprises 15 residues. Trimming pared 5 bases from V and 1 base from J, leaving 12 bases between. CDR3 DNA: TGTGCCAGCAGTACCCGCCGGGGTGCCAAAAACATTCAGTACTTC. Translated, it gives CASSTRRGAKNIQYF.

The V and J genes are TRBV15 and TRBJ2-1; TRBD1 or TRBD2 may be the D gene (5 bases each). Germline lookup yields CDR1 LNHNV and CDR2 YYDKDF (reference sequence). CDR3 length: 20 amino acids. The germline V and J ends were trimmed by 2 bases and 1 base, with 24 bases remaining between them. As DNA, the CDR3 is TGTGCCACCAGCAGATCCTCCCAGGGCGGGTATTCGCTGTCCTACAATGAGCAGTTCTTC. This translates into CATSRSSQGGYSLSYNEQFF.

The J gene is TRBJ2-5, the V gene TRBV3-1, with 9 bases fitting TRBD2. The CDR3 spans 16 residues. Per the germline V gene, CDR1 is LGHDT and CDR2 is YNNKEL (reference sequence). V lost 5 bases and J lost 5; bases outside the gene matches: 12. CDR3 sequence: CASSTSIAGDRETQYF. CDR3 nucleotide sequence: TGTGCCAGCAGCACTTCGATAGCGGGAGATAGGGAGACCCAGTACTTC.

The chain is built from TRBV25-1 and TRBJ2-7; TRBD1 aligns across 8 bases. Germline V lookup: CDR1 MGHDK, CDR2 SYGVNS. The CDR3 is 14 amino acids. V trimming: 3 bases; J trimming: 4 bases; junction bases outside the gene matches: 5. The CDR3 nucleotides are TGTGCCAGCAGTGACTCAGGGGGCCGGTACGAGCAGTACTTC. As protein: CASSDSGGRYEQYF.

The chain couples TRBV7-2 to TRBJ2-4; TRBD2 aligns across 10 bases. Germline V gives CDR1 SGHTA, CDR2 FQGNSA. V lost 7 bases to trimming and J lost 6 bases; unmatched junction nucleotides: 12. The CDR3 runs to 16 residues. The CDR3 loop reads CASTLAASGSGNIQYF. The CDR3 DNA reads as TGTGCCAGCACACTAGCGGCTAGCGGGAGTGGAAACATTCAGTACTTC.

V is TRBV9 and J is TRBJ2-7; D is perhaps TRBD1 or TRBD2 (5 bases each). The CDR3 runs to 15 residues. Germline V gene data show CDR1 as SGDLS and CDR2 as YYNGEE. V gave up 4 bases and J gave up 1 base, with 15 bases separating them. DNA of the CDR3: TGTGCCAGCAGCTCCTACTCGGGACCGTCCTACGAGCAGTACTTC. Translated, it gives CASSSYSGPSYEQYF.

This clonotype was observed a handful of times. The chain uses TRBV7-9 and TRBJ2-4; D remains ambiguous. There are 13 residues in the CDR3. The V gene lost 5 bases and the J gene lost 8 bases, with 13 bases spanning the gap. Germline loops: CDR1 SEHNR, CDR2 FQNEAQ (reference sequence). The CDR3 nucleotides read TGTGCCAGCAGCCCAGCGCTGGGATACATTCAGTACTTC. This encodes CASSPALGYIQYF.